The source of this T cell receptor (beta chain) is a study of blood T cell repertoires in COVID-19. Measured with immunoSEQ multiplex PCR; TCRdb has only the in-frame clones, and not every one. The sample holds around 330,000 clones, 89% seen once. The CDR3 runs 15 residues. V trimming: 2 bases; J trimming: 6 bases; junction bases outside the gene matches: 6. From germline, CDR1 is MNHEY and CDR2 SVGEGT. This clone was recorded only once. Sequences were obtained from PBMCs or T cells enriched from blood (not recorded which). The chain is built from TRBV6-2 or TRBV6-3 and TRBJ2-2, with 7 bases matching TRBD2. This sequence was found in a woman aged 35 to 49 who had recovered from COVID-19. The CDR3 protein is CASSYTSAGSGELFF. The CDR3 region has the DNA TGTGCCAGCAGTTACACTTCAGCGGGATCCGGGGAGCTGTTTTTT.